Below, one T cell receptor (beta chain) is given with its context. This sample was taken from a study of blood T cell repertoires in COVID-19. The V end was cut by 8 bases, the J end by 2 bases, with 12 bases between. The germline gives CDR1 MDHEN, CDR2 SYDVKM. This CDR3 is 14 amino acids long. Here immunoSEQ multiplex PCR was the method, and the copy in TCRdb shows in-frame clones only, minus some. The repertoire holds about 180,000 clones, with about 81% as singletons. This receptor was identified in a woman of 80 years or more with COVID-19, enrolled during active disease. The chain combines TRBV28 with TRBJ1-4; D call uncertain. The sample consisted of peripheral blood. CDR3 sequence: CASAAPGTNEKLFF. In nucleotides, the CDR3 is TGTGCCAGCGCCGCCCCGGGGACTAATGAAAAACTGTTTTTT. Supplemented by reference TRBV28 and TRBJ1-4, the full variable domain reads DVKVTQSSRYLVKRTGEKVFLECVQDMDHENMFWYRQDPGLGLRLIYFSYDVKMKEKGDIPEGYSVSREKKERFSLILESASTNQTSMYLCASAAPGTNEKLFFGSGTQLSVL.